This T cell receptor (beta chain) is from a study of shared clonotypes between healthy human individuals. Only one count was recorded for this clone. The antigen remains unidentified. Study-level findings and limits: The sole specimen, blood, was sampled, and tissue repertoires likely differ.

Libraries were prepared by immunoSEQ multiplex PCR; TCRdb keeps only in-frame clonotypes and omits some of them. The table shows millions of clones, with approximately 93% occurring only once. CDR3 length: 15 amino acids. CDR1 and CDR2 from the germline V gene are SGHVS and FQNEAQ. With 5 bases removed from V and 1 base from J, the gap between germline ends came to 11 bases. Sequencing used naive CD4+ T cells from PBMCs. Documented subset: CD45RA+ positively selected. This chain uses TRBV7-8 with TRBJ2-2, with D perhaps matching TRBD1 (6 bases). The origin of this receptor is a man aged 18 to 29 in good health. Some clones in this sample may be carry-over from other donors' samples. The CDR3 region is CASSPGTRNTGELFF. DNA for the CDR3: TGTGCCAGCAGCCCAGGGACACGGAACACCGGGGAGCTGTTTTTT.